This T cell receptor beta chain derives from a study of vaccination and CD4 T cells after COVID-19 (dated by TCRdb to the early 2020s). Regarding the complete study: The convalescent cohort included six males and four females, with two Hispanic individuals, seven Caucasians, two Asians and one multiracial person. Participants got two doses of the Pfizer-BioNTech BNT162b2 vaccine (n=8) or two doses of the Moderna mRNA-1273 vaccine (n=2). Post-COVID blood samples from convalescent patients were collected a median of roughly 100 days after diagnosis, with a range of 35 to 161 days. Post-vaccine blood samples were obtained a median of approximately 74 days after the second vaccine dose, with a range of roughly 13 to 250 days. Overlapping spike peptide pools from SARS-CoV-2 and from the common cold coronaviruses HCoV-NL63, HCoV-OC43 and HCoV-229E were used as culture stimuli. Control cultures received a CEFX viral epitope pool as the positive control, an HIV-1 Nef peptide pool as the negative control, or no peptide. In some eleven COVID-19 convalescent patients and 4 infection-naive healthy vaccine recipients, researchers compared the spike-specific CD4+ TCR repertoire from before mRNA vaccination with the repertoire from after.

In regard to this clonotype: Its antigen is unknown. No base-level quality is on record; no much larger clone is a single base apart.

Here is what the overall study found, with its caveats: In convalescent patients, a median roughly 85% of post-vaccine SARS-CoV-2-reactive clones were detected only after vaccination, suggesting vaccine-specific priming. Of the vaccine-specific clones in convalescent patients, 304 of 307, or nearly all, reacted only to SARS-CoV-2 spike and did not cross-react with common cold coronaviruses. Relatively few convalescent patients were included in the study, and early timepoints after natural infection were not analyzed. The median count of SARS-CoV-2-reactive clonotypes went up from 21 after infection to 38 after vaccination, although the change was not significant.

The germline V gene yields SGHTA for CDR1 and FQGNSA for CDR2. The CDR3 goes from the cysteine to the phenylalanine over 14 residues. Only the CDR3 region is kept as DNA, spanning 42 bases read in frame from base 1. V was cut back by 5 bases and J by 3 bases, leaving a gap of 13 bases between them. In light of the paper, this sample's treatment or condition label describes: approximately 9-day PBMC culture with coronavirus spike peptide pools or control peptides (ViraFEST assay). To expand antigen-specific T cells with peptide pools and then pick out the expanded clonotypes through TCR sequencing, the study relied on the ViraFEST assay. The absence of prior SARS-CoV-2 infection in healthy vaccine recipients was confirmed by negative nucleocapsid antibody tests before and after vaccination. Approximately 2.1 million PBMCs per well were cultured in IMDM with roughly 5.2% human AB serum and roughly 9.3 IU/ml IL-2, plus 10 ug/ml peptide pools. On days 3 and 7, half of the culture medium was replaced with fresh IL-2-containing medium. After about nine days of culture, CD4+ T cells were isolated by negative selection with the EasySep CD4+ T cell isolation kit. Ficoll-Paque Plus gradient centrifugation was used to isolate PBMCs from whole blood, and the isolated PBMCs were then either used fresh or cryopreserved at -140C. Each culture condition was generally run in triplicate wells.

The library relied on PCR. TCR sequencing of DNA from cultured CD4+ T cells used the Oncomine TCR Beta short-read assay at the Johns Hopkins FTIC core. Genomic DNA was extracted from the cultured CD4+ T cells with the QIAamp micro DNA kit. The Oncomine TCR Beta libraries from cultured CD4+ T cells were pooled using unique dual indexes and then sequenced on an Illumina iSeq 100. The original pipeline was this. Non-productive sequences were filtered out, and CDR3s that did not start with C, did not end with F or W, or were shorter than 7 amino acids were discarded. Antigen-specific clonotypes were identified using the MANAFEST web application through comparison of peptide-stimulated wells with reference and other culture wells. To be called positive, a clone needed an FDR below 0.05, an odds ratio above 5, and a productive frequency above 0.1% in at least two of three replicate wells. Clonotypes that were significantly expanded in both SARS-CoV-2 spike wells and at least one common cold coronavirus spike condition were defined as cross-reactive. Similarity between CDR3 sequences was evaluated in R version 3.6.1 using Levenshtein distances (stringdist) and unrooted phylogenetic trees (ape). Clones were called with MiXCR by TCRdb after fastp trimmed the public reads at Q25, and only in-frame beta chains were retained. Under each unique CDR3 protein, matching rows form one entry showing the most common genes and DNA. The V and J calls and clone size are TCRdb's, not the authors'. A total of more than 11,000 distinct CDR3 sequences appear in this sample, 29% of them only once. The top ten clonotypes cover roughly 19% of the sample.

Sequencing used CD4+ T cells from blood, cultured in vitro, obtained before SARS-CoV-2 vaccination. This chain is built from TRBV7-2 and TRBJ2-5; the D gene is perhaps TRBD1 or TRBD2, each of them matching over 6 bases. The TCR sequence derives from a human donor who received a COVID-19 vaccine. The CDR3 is CASSRETGEETQYF. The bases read TGTGCCAGCAGCCGGGAGACAGGAGAAGAGACCCAGTACTTC.